This T cell receptor (beta chain) came from a study of fetal regulatory T cell absence and autoimmunity. For the study at large: The IPEX patients lacked clinical diabetes but had exocrine pancreas autoimmunity.

The assay was run at survey level. Sequencing used immunoSEQ multiplex PCR; TCRdb keeps in-frame clones, though not all of them. The sample gives approximately 94,000 clones, about two thirds of which show up once; roughly 2% is in the top ten. The CDR3 contains 16 residues. Looked up from germline, CDR1 is SEHNR and CDR2 is FQNEAQ (reference sequence). V lost 1 base and J lost 5, with 17 bases in between. As to this clone: The target antigen is unknown.

Points from the study as a whole: TRB gene family usage was broadly similar in cord blood and pancreas.

The sequencing sample was made of pancreas tissue. This sequence was found in a male donor with IPEX syndrome. This rearrangement joins TRBV7-9 to TRBJ1-1; a possible D gene is TRBD1 (6 bases). Written as DNA, the CDR3 is TGTGCCAGCAGCTTAGAAATGGTAGGGGGGGTGACTGAAGCTTTCTTT. Translating it yields CASSLEMVGGVTEAFF.